The 5 T cell receptor beta chains given below trace back to one sample, sequenced in a study of T cell responses to AZD1222 COVID-19 vaccine. Profiling relied on immunoSEQ multiplex PCR, and the TCRdb table lists in-frame clones only, not all of them. The sample yields 90,000 to 120,000 clones, about 89% seen once. Here the sequenced sample was peripheral blood, taken 28 days after the second AZD1222 dose. These receptors were collected from an adult who received the AZD1222 COVID-19 vaccine.

In nucleotides, the CDR3 is TGTGCCAGCAGCGTGACGGGCTCCGGGGCCAACGTCCTGACTTTC. This gives the protein CASSVTGSGANVLTF. The gene calls are TRBV5-5 and TRBJ2-6; D gene uncertain. The CDR3 is made up of 15 amino acids. Germline V gene lookup returns CDR1 SGHKS and CDR2 YYEKEE (reference sequence). Trimming took 4 bases from V and 4 from J, leaving 12 bases between them.

V gene TRBV11-2 combines with J gene TRBJ1-3; D unclear. Trimming pared 4 bases from V and 2 bases from J, leaving 3 bases between. Germline assignment: CDR1 SGHAT and CDR2 FQNNGV. CDR3 length equals 12 residues. The CDR3 reads CASSSPGNTIYF. Here the CDR3 DNA reads TGTGCCAGCAGCTCTCCTGGAAACACCATATATTTT.

The V and J genes are TRBV19 and TRBJ1-1; D gene ambiguous. CDR1 and CDR2 (germline): LNHDA, SQIVND (reference sequence). Trimming took off 7 bases at V and 6 bases at J, with 18 bases between the two ends. The CDR3 covers 14 residues. The DNA of the CDR3 is TGTGCCAGTAAAGCGTTCTCGGACTATTCTGAAGCTTTCTTT. Translated: CASKAFSDYSEAFF.

V usage is TRBV3-1 (or the pseudogene TRBV3-2) and J usage is TRBJ1-3; 9 nucleotides align to TRBD1. CDR1 and CDR2 (germline): LGHDT, YNNKEL (reference sequence). Trimming at V came to 6 bases and at J to 0 bases, leaving 6 bases not matched to a gene. There are 16 residues in the CDR3. The CDR3 region is CASRLGTGNSGNTIYF. In nucleotides, the CDR3 is TGTGCCAGCAGACTTGGGACAGGGAACTCTGGAAACACCATATATTTT.

CDR3 sequence: CASQLTSGGGETQYF. As DNA, the CDR3 is TGTGCCAGCCAGCTTACTAGCGGAGGGGGGGAGACCCAGTACTTC. The chain couples TRBV19 to TRBJ2-5; 8 bases align to TRBD2. Unmatched junction bases numbered 14, after V lost 9 bases and J lost 5 bases. CDR3 size: 15 residues. Germline CDR1 is LNHDA and CDR2 is SQIVND (reference sequence). The complete variable domain, with remaining parts taken from reference TRBV19 and TRBJ2-5, reads DGGITQSPKYLFRKEGQNVTLSCEQNLNHDAMYWYRQDPGQGLRLIYYSQIVNDFQKGDIAEGYSVSREKKESFPLTVTSAQKNPTAFYLCASQLTSGGGETQYFGPGTRLLVL.